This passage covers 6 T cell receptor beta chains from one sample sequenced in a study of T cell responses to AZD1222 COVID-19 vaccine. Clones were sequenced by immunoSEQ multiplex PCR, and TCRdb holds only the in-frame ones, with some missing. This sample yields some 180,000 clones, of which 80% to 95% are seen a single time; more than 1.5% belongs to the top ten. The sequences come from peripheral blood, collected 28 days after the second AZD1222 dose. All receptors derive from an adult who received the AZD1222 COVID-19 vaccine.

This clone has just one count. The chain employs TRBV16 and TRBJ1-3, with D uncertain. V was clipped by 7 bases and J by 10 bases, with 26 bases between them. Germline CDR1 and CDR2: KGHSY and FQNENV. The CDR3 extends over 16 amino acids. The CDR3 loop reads CASTRPDRIRTGTIYF. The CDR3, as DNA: TGTGCCAGCACCAGGCCGGACCGTATTCGGACGGGGACCATATATTTT.

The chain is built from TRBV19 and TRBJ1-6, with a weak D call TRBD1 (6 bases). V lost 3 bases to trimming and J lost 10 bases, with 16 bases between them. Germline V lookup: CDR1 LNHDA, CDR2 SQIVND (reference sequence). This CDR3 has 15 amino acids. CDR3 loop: CASSISGAAQSPLHF. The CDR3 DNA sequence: TGTGCCAGTAGTATTTCGGGGGCTGCGCAGTCACCCCTCCACTTT.

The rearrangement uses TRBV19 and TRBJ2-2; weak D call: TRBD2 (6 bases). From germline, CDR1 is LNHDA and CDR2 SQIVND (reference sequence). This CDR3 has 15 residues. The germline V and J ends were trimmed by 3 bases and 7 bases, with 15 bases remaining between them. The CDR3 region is CASSMRRVGGGELFF. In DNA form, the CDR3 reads TGTGCCAGTAGTATGAGGAGGGTTGGCGGCGGGGAGCTGTTTTTT.

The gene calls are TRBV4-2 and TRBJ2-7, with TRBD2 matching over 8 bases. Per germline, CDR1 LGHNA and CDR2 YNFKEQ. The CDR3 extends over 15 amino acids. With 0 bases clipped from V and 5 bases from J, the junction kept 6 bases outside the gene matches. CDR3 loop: CASSQDTGLVHEQYF. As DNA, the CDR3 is TGTGCCAGCAGCCAAGATACGGGACTAGTCCACGAGCAGTACTTC.

The CDR3 region has the DNA TGCGCCAGCAGCTTATCGACAGGGACTCTGAACACTGAAGCTTTCTTT. This translates into CASSLSTGTLNTEAFF. The rearrangement links TRBV5-1 to TRBJ1-1, with 7 positions matching TRBD1. The V gene's germline CDR1 is SGHRS and CDR2 YFSETQ. V dropped 2 bases and J dropped 0; count of bases not matched to a gene: 7. The CDR3 extends over 16 amino acids.

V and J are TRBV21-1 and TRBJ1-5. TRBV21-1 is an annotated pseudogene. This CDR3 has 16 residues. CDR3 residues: CASSKALFVSNQPQHF. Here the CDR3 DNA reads TGTGCCAGCAGCAAAGCGCTTTTTGTAAGCAATCAGCCCCAGCATTTT.